What follows are 27 T cell receptor beta chains derived from one specimen sequenced in a study of T-cell memory formation after mild COVID-19. From the 5' RACE reads, TCRdb called clonotypes with MiXCR, one entry per CDR3 protein. The sample holds 350,000 or so distinct CDR3 sequences; around a fifth are singletons and the top ten take around 12%. The sample comprised PBMCs or a T cell subset sorted from them (not recorded which). Source of these receptors: an adult woman who had mild COVID-19 (a few samples of this study predate the infection). Cell type and time point are not known.

The chain is built from TRBV25-1 and TRBJ1-1; 7 bases are shared with TRBD1. With 1 base clipped from V and 1 base from J, the junction kept 3 bases outside the gene matches. Germline loops: CDR1 MGHDK, CDR2 SYGVNS. This CDR3 region has 15 residues. For the CDR3, the DNA is TGTGCCAGCAGTGAATTCGGGACAGCGAACACTGAAGCTTTCTTT. Translating it yields CASSEFGTANTEAFF.

This rearrangement joins TRBV7-9 to TRBJ2-5, with 13 bases identical to TRBD2. The germline gives CDR1 SEHNR, CDR2 FQNEAQ (reference sequence). J lost 6 bases, V lost 5 bases, and 6 bases had no gene match. The CDR3 runs to 15 residues. The CDR3 nucleotides read TGTGCCAGCAGCCTGGGACTAGCGGGAACGCAGACCCAGTACTTC. Its translation: CASSLGLAGTQTQYF. Looking up the rest from reference TRBV7-9 and TRBJ2-5 gives the full variable domain: DTGVSQNPRHKITKRGQNVTFRCDPISEHNRLYWYRQTLGQGPEFLTYFQNEAQLEKSRLLSDRFSAERPKGSFSTLEIQRTEQGDSAMYLCASSLGLAGTQTQYFGPGTRLLVL.

This clonotype was counted between two and nine times. The V gene is TRBV6-2 or TRBV6-3, the J gene TRBJ2-1; D remains ambiguous. This CDR3 region has 13 residues. Between the trimmed V and J ends, which lost 0 bases and 7 bases, there was a span of 7 bases. From germline, CDR1 is MNHEY and CDR2 SVGEGT. CDR3 region: CASSYSNGNEQFF. The CDR3 DNA reads TGTGCCAGCAGTTACTCCAACGGGAATGAGCAGTTCTTC.

This clonotype was counted a few times. The chain links TRBV7-6 to TRBJ2-1; no clear D gene. The germline gives CDR1 SGHVS, CDR2 FNYEAQ. V was shortened by 5 bases and J by 4 bases, with 27 bases between the two germline ends. The CDR3 is 19 residues long. In DNA form, the CDR3 reads TGTGCCAGCAGCAATGGGTTGGTTGAGCGCCCAACAGTATACAATGAGCAGTTCTTC. Its translation: CASSNGLVERPTVYNEQFF.

The rearrangement links TRBV10-3 to TRBJ2-5; tentative D call: TRBD1 (6 bases). In germline, CDR1 is ENHRY, CDR2 SYGVKD. The CDR3 has 15 amino acids. V gave up 3 bases and J gave up 4 bases, with 15 bases separating them. The CDR3 reads CAISDPGTNGETQYF. The CDR3 DNA is TGTGCCATCAGTGACCCAGGGACAAACGGAGAGACCCAGTACTTC.

In its sample, this clonotype was seen many times. The V gene is TRBV29-1, the J gene TRBJ2-1, with D tentatively TRBD2 (5 bases). The V end lost 2 bases, the J end lost 7 bases, and 9 bases lay between the germline ends. Germline V gene data show CDR1 as SQVTM and CDR2 as ANQGSEA. There are 12 residues in the CDR3. CDR3 in amino acids: CSVEKGVNEQFF. For the CDR3, the DNA is TGCAGCGTTGAAAAGGGAGTAAATGAGCAGTTCTTC.

This clonotype has just a few counts. The CDR3 is CASRGGQGRNGYTF. The CDR3 coding sequence is TGTGCCAGCAGGGGAGGACAGGGGAGAAATGGCTACACCTTC. V usage is TRBV2 and J usage is TRBJ1-2; 9 nucleotides match TRBD1. Germline CDR1 reads SNHLY; CDR2 reads FYNNEI. V lost 6 bases and J lost 6; bases outside the gene matches: 8. The CDR3 covers 14 residues. Filled out from reference TRBV2 and TRBJ1-2, the complete variable domain reads EPEVTQTPSHQVTQMGQEVILRCVPISNHLYFYWYRQILGQKVEFLVSFYNNEISEKSEIFDDQFSVERPDGSNFTLKIRSTKLEDSAMYFCASRGGQGRNGYTFGSGTRLTVV.

The chain is built from TRBV6-5 and TRBJ2-7; tentatively, D is TRBD2 (6 bases). Germline CDR1 reads MNHEY; CDR2 reads SVGAGI. V was shortened by 6 bases and J by 3 bases, with 18 bases between the two germline ends. The CDR3 is 15 amino acids. The CDR3 sequence: CASRRGVARDYEQYF. CDR3 DNA sequence: TGTGCCAGCAGACGAGGGGTGGCGCGGGACTACGAGCAGTACTTC.

This chain joins TRBV6-1 and TRBJ2-7, with 8 bases identical to TRBD1. The CDR3 has 14 residues. CDR1 is MNHNS and CDR2 is SASEGT in the germline V gene. Unmatched junction bases numbered 7, after V lost 5 bases and J lost 4 bases. CDR3 DNA: TGTGCCAGCAGTAAATGGGACAGGTTATACGAGCAGTACTTC. Its translation is CASSKWDRLYEQYF.

This clonotype was observed a handful of times. The chain combines TRBV12-3 or TRBV12-4 with TRBJ2-7; 7 bases map to TRBD2. The CDR3 contains 13 residues. After removal of 3 bases from V and 6 bases from J, the junction contained 5 bases not matched to a gene. The CDR3 is CASSFNGGTEQYF. The CDR3 region has the DNA TGTGCCAGCAGTTTTAACGGGGGGACCGAGCAGTACTTC.

This clonotype has only a few counts. The chain couples TRBV5-1 to TRBJ2-2; TRBD2 agrees at 8 bases. The J segment lost 2 bases and the V segment lost 7 bases, leaving 4 bases of the junction unmatched. The germline V gene encodes CDR1 SGHRS and CDR2 YFSETQ. The length of the CDR3 is 14 residues. CDR3 region: CASETSGNTGELFF. The CDR3 DNA follows: TGCGCCAGCGAAACTAGCGGCAACACCGGGGAGCTGTTTTTT.

The V and J genes are TRBV6-1 and TRBJ2-4, with D perhaps TRBD2 (7 bases). The germline CDR1 and CDR2 sequences are MNHNS and SASEGT. The length of the CDR3 is 15 residues. Trimming left V 3 bases short and J 8 bases short, with 17 bases between. The CDR3 sequence is CASSDLHGGPDIQYF. The CDR3 DNA is TGTGCCAGCAGTGACCTTCACGGGGGGCCGGACATTCAGTACTTC.

This clonotype was counted at least ten times. J is TRBJ2-7 and V is TRBV18, with 7 bases fitting TRBD1. The V segment lost 8 bases and the J segment 2 bases; nucleotides outside the gene matches: 6. The germline CDR1 and CDR2 sequences are KGHSH and LQKENI. This CDR3 is built from 13 residues. The CDR3 protein is CASSRTGTYEQYF. The DNA of the CDR3 is TGTGCCAGCAGCCGGACAGGCACCTACGAGCAGTACTTC. Based on the CDR3 plus reference TRBV18 and TRBJ2-7, the full variable domain is NAGVMQNPRHLVRRRGQEARLRCSPMKGHSHVYWYRQLPEEGLKFMVYLQKENIIDESGMPKERFSAEFPKEGPSILRIQQVVRGDSAAYFCASSRTGTYEQYFGPGTRLTVT.

This clonotype has only a few counts. The V gene is TRBV7-6, the J gene TRBJ2-3; D gene unclear. The V end was cut by 5 bases, the J end by 6 bases, with 15 bases between. Germline-derived CDR1 and CDR2 are SGHVS and FNYEAQ. The CDR3 is 14 residues long. The chain's CDR3 is CASSPETPQDTQYF. CDR3 DNA sequence: TGTGCCAGCAGCCCCGAAACTCCACAGGATACGCAGTATTTT.

V gene TRBV24-1 combines with J gene TRBJ2-7; 13 bases map to TRBD2. Germline V CDR1 and CDR2: KGHDR, SFDVKD. This CDR3 is 15 amino acids long. J lost 5 bases, V lost 3 bases, and 3 bases had no gene match. The CDR3 reads CATSDRTSGSNEQYF. CDR3 bases: TGTGCCACCAGTGATCGGACTAGCGGGAGCAACGAGCAGTACTTC.

V gene TRBV7-9 combines with J gene TRBJ2-7; tentative D call: TRBD2 (5 bases). The CDR3 spans 12 residues. CDR1 SEHNR and CDR2 FQNEAQ come from the germline V gene (reference sequence). With 2 bases removed from V and 5 bases from J, the gap between germline ends came to 7 bases. The CDR3, as DNA: TGTGCCAGCAGCTTAACGGGGAACGAGCAGTACTTC. Encoded protein: CASSLTGNEQYF.

This clonotype was seen ten or more times. The chain employs TRBV5-1 and TRBJ2-3; 9 nucleotides line up with TRBD1. J gave up 6 bases and V 5 bases, and 7 bases lay outside the gene matches. Germline assignment: CDR1 SGHRS and CDR2 YFSETQ. CDR3 size: 14 residues. For the CDR3, the DNA is TGCGCCAGCAGAAAACAGGGGGCGGTGGATACGCAGTATTTT. It translates to CASRKQGAVDTQYF.

The chain combines TRBV7-2 with TRBJ2-2; D ambiguous. The V end lost 4 bases, the J end lost 0 bases, and 9 bases lay between the germline ends. CDR1 and CDR2 (germline): SGHTA, FQGNSA. The CDR3 length is 15 residues. The CDR3 reads CASSSQVANTGELFF. Here the CDR3 DNA reads TGTGCCAGCAGCTCGCAGGTAGCGAACACCGGGGAGCTGTTTTTT.

This clonotype is a singleton in its sample. The chain is built from TRBV6-1 and TRBJ1-2; D is unresolved. The CDR3 runs 13 residues. Per germline, CDR1 MNHNS and CDR2 SASEGT. V was clipped by 2 bases and J by 8 bases, with 12 bases between them. CDR3 DNA: TGTGCCAGCAGTGAAACATCGGCAAGGGGCTACACCTTC. Residues: CASSETSARGYTF.

Concerning this clonotype: One junction end disagrees with the germline gene, perhaps due to a read error. The chain joins TRBV7-9 to TRBJ1-2; a possible D gene is TRBD1 (6 bases). CDR1 and CDR2 from the germline V gene are SEHNR and FQNEAQ (reference sequence). This CDR3 spans 17 amino acids. The CDR3 reads CASSPLGTPYPNYGCTF. In nucleotides, the CDR3 is TGTGCCAGCAGCCCCCTCGGGACACCATATCCCAACTATGGCTGCACCTTC.

The chain links TRBV11-3 to TRBJ2-7; 10 bases match TRBD2. The V segment lost 0 bases and the J segment 2 bases; nucleotides outside the gene matches: 7. The CDR3 spans 17 residues. Germline V gene data show CDR1 as SGHNT and CDR2 as YENEEA. CDR3 region: CASSLDRLAGVPYEQYF. Written as DNA, the CDR3 is TGTGCCAGCAGCTTAGATAGGCTAGCGGGAGTCCCCTACGAGCAGTACTTC.

This sequence joins TRBV5-5 and TRBJ2-1, with 8 bases identical to TRBD1. V gave up 5 bases and J gave up 3 bases; unmatched junction bases: 10. CDR1 and CDR2 from the germline V gene are SGHKS and YYEKEE (reference sequence). This CDR3 region has 16 residues. CDR3 sequence: CASSSNQGAFYNEQFF. CDR3 DNA sequence: TGTGCCAGCAGTTCGAACCAGGGGGCCTTCTACAATGAGCAGTTCTTC.

V is TRBV20-1 and J is TRBJ2-2, with 8 bases aligning to TRBD2. The CDR3 is 15 residues long. V dropped 3 bases and J dropped 6; count of bases not matched to a gene: 9. The germline V gene has CDR1 DFQATT and CDR2 SNEGSKA (reference sequence). The CDR3 DNA is TGCAGTGCTAGGAGGAAGATAGCGGGGCCCGGGGAGCTGTTTTTT. This translates into CSARRKIAGPGELFF.

Here the CDR3 DNA reads TGTGCCTGGAGTGTACGGGGAGAAAAACTGTTTTTT. Residues: CAWSVRGEKLFF. The chain uses TRBV30 and TRBJ1-4; D remains unclear. The germline V gene has CDR1 GTSNPN and CDR2 SVGIG (reference sequence). V lost 0 bases, J lost 8 bases, and 7 bases lay in between. The CDR3 contains 12 residues.

This sequence joins TRBV7-2 and TRBJ2-1; 15 bases are a match to TRBD2. V was pared by 3 bases and J by 9 bases, with 9 bases of the junction left unmatched. Germline-derived CDR1 and CDR2 are SGHTA and FQGNSA. This CDR3 has 17 amino acids. As DNA, the CDR3 is TGTGCCAGCAGCTTCCGGACTAGCGGGGGGGCGGGAGCTGAGCAGTTCTTC. Protein: CASSFRTSGGAGAEQFF.

Notes on this clonotype: The junction shows a germline mismatch at one end, possibly a read error. In DNA, the CDR3 is TGTGCCAGCACCTTGGGGCTAGCGGTCACCGGGGAGCTGTTTTTT. Translating it yields CASTLGLAVTGELFF. This rearrangement joins TRBV5-5 to TRBJ2-2; 7 bases align to TRBD2. The CDR3 contains 15 residues. The germline V gene encodes CDR1 SGHKS and CDR2 YYEKEE (reference sequence).

The rearrangement uses TRBV20-1 and TRBJ1-5; D might be TRBD1 (6 bases). Germline-derived CDR1 and CDR2 are DFQATT and SNEGSKA (reference sequence). Trimming shortened V by 6 bases and J by 12 bases, and 21 bases separated the two germline ends. This CDR3 spans 13 amino acids. CDR3 amino acids: CSASVDSTGGQHF. The CDR3 DNA follows: TGCAGTGCCTCCGTAGACTCGACAGGCGGCCAGCATTTT.